The following is a TCR beta chain sequence with its context. Germline V gives CDR1 SNHLY, CDR2 FYNNEI. There are 13 residues in the CDR3. V shed 4 bases and J 6 bases; nucleotides not matched to a gene: 6. The source of the sample is a study of blood T cell repertoires in COVID-19. Libraries were prepared by immunoSEQ multiplex PCR; TCRdb keeps only in-frame clonotypes and omits some of them. The sample lists 250,000 to 300,000 clones; around 90% were seen once. The TCR comes from a woman in her fifties or sixties with COVID-19, enrolled during active disease. Sequencing was carried out using peripheral blood. The chain has TRBV2 and TRBJ2-7; 7 bases are shared with TRBD2. CDR3 sequence: CASSGGGRGEQYF. The CDR3 DNA reads TGTGCCAGCAGTGGGGGGGGACGCGGCGAGCAGTACTTC.